This TCR beta chain was captured by sequencing in a study of control samples from healthy donors and cancer patients. The germline V gene encodes CDR1 SGDLS and CDR2 YYNGEE. The CDR3 has 16 residues. V was shortened by 3 bases and J by 0 bases, with 12 bases between the two germline ends. TCRdb keeps only in-frame clones here, not all; method: immunoSEQ multiplex PCR. The table records some 120,000 clones, under 95% of them present only once. Sequenced material: PBMCs. The rearrangement joins TRBV9 to TRBJ2-2; tentatively, D is TRBD2 (6 bases). This receptor was identified in a man between 50 and 59 years old with head and neck cancer. In nucleotides, the CDR3 is TGTGCCAGCAGCGCGCTGGGGACTTCGAACACCGGGGAGCTGTTTTTT. This sequence encodes CASSALGTSNTGELFF. Full variable domain (rest looked up from reference TRBV9 and TRBJ2-2): DSGVTQTPKHLITATGQRVTLRCSPRSGDLSVYWYQQSLDQGLQFLIQYYNGEERAKGNILERFSAQQFPDLHSELNLSSLELGDSALYFCASSALGTSNTGELFFGEGSRLTVL.